This T cell receptor (beta chain) was profiled in a study of beta chain features in type 1 diabetes. Study-wide context: Regarding age, gender and cell yields, patients proved similar to healthy donors. All samples combined gave fewer than 110 million sorted cells for examination.

Expressed TCRB transcripts were sequenced, since all the RNA that had been isolated was reverse transcribed. Deep immunoSEQ sequencing covered naive, central memory and regulatory T cell samples. Sequencing was performed with immunoSEQ multiplex PCR; in TCRdb, only in-frame clones are kept and a portion is missing. The data contain 50,000 or so clones, around 40% of them seen just once; the ten biggest clones take up over 1.1%. Study-level results: Type 1 diabetes patients had moderately but significantly shorter TCRB CDR3s in all four CD4+ subsets. At VDJ recombination sites, type 1 diabetes patients had fewer insertions and more deleted nucleotides.

V lost 4 bases to trimming and J lost 4 bases, with 8 bases between them. Germline V gives CDR1 DFQATT, CDR2 SNEGSKA (reference sequence). The CDR3 spans 11 residues. Comment on this clone: As yet, its antigen is unknown.

The chain joins TRBV20-1 to TRBJ2-7; no firm D call. Specimen: Tregs from blood. The TCR comes from a man aged 30 to 45 with type 1 diabetes. The CDR3 DNA follows: TGCAGTGCTAAAAAGGAGTACGAGCAGTACTTC. Translation gives CSAKKEYEQYF.